These 26 T cell receptor beta chains originate from one sample sequenced in a study of tumor and adjacent non-tumor tissue in lung cancer. Three rounds of nested PCR, following a modified ARM-PCR protocol, produced the TCRbeta library. TCRdb reprocessed the multiplex PCR reads with MiXCR, giving one entry per CDR3 protein. The sample includes just over 200,000 distinct CDR3 sequences, about 76% seen only once; the top ten take 25%. The template was RNA from unsorted bulk tissue. Sequenced input: lung tumor tissue. The receptors stem from a man aged 55-75 years with non-small cell lung cancer.

In regard to this clonotype: This may be a read error, as it is one base from a much larger clone. V usage is TRBV4-2 and J usage is TRBJ1-6; D perhaps matches TRBD1 (5 bases). Germline-derived CDR1 and CDR2 are LGHNA and YNFKEQ. V was pared by 0 bases and J by 7 bases, with 10 bases between. This CDR3 contains 15 residues. The CDR3 spells CASSQDRAGNSPLHF. Here the CDR3 DNA reads TGTGCCAGCAGCCAAGATAGGGCAGGGAATTCACCCCTCCACTTT.

Concerning this clonotype: It is likely a read error, because the conserved phenylalanine at the end of the CDR3 is missing. It is unclear where the CDR3 begins or ends on the DNA, so no DNA is shown, and the CDR3 is as TCRdb lists it. This sequence joins TRBV12-3 or TRBV12-4 and TRBJ2-2. The CDR3 comprises 12 residues, both ends counted. The CDR3 reads CASHDPTGELIY.

In DNA, the CDR3 is TGTGCCAGCAGTTCGCCCCCGGGGGCTACAGGGGGCTACACCTTC. It encodes CASSSPPGATGGYTF. The chain joins TRBV28 to TRBJ1-2, with D perhaps matching TRBD1 (6 bases). The CDR3 is 15 amino acids. CDR1 MDHEN and CDR2 SYDVKM come from the germline V gene. The germline V and J ends were trimmed by 4 bases and 8 bases, with 20 bases remaining between them.

Concerning this clonotype itself: A much larger clone sits a single nucleotide away, making a read error possible. The chain employs TRBV20-1 and TRBJ1-1; possible D gene TRBD1, 6 bases. Germline V gene lookup returns CDR1 DFQATT and CDR2 SNEGSKA (reference sequence). The CDR3 extends over 14 amino acids. In nucleotides, the CDR3 is TGCAGTGCTTCAACGAACAGGGAGAACACTAAAGCTTTCTTT. Translation: CSASTNRENTKAFF.

Concerning this clonotype: The DNA is left out, because the CDR3 cannot be placed on it with certainty; the CDR3 is given as TCRdb lists it. The chain carries TRBV11-2 and TRBJ1-1. With termini counted, the CDR3 has 14 amino acids. Germline loops: CDR1 SGHAT, CDR2 FQNNGV. The CDR3 loop reads CASSLVGRGTETYF.

The chain links TRBV5-1 to TRBJ1-5, with 7 positions matching TRBD1. This CDR3 spans 14 amino acids. V lost 4 bases and J lost 12; bases outside the gene matches: 13. From germline, CDR1 is SGHRS and CDR2 YFSETQ. The CDR3 coding sequence is TGCGCCAGCAGCACCGGACAGGAGAATCAGATCCAGCATTTT. The encoded protein is CASSTGQENQIQHF.

This chain joins TRBV20-1 and TRBJ1-4, with TRBD1 as a possible D gene (6 bases). Germline CDR1 and CDR2: DFQATT and SNEGSKA (reference sequence). With 3 bases removed from V and 7 bases from J, the gap between germline ends came to 9 bases. The CDR3 has 12 amino acids. The CDR3 DNA reads as TGCAGTGCTAGCAGGGGCAGTGAAAAACTGTTTTTT. Protein product: CSASRGSEKLFF.

Comments on this clonotype: A junction boundary mismatches the germline segment, possibly from a read error. This chain's CDR3 is CGARGRPSSYNEQFF. In DNA, the CDR3 is TGCGGTGCTAGAGGTCGGCCTAGCAGCTACAATGAGCAGTTCTTC. The chain carries TRBV20-1 and TRBJ2-1, with TRBD2 as a possible D gene (5 bases). CDR1 is DFQATT, CDR2 SNEGSKA, per germline (reference sequence). The CDR3 is 15 amino acids.

Remarks on this clonotype: One junction end disagrees with the germline gene, perhaps due to a read error. This chain uses TRBV12-5 with TRBJ1-1, with D possibly TRBD1 on 6 matching bases. Germline CDR1 LGHNT, CDR2 FRNRAP. The CDR3 runs 18 residues. This CDR3 is CASALPRNREGFVTEALF. As DNA, the CDR3 is TGTGCCAGTGCCCTGCCGAGAAACAGGGAAGGGTTCGTCACTGAAGCTTTATTT.

As for this clonotype: A single base separates this from a much larger clone, so it may be a read error. The rearrangement links TRBV12-3 or TRBV12-4 to TRBJ1-6; D remains unclear. V dropped 8 bases and J dropped 8 bases, with 13 bases sitting between them. This CDR3 is built from 13 residues. The chain's CDR3 is CASCPTRDSPLHF. The CDR3 DNA sequence: TGTGCCAGCTGTCCCACTAGGGATTCACCCCTCCACTTT.

In the case of this clonotype: It may be a read error: a sequence one base away is much more abundant. The genes are TRBV6-1 and TRBJ1-2; D ambiguous. The CDR3 has 13 residues. V dropped 7 bases and J dropped 5 bases, with 14 bases sitting between them. The germline CDR1 and CDR2 sequences are MNHNS and SASEGT. In DNA, the CDR3 is TGTGCCAGCATGCCGGCGAGCTCGTATGGCTACACCTTC. Its translation is CASMPASSYGYTF.

Concerning this clonotype itself: Since the CDR3 does not end with the conserved phenylalanine or tryptophan, this likely comes from a read error. The chain uses TRBV11-1 and TRBJ1-2; the D is unclear. CDR1 SGHAT and CDR2 FQDESV come from the germline V gene (reference sequence). CDR3 size: 13 residues. The ends were cut back, 1 base at V and 4 bases at J, with 7 bases in the middle. In DNA form, the CDR3 reads TGTGCCAGCAGCTTAGGACACCGCTATGGCTACACCTGC. Translation gives CASSLGHRYGYTC.

Worth noting for this clonotype: The CDR3 does not close with the conserved phenylalanine or tryptophan, likely indicating a read error. V and J are TRBV20-1 and TRBJ2-7; 8 bases fit TRBD2. Looked up from germline, CDR1 is DFQATT and CDR2 is SNEGSKA (reference sequence). The V gene end was trimmed by 6 bases and the J gene end by 5 bases; junction bases not matched to a gene: 3. There are 11 residues in the CDR3. CDR3 protein: CSAAGGHEQYL. CDR3 nucleotide sequence: TGCAGTGCCGCGGGGGGACACGAGCAGTACCTC.

This clonotype was observed at least ten times. This chain links TRBV6-2 or TRBV6-3 with TRBJ1-5, with D unclear. The CDR3 spans 13 residues. From germline, CDR1 is MNHEY and CDR2 SVGEGT. V shed 6 bases and J shed 0 bases, with 6 bases lying between them. CDR3 sequence: CASSPTSNQPQHF. DNA of the CDR3: TGTGCCAGCAGCCCGACTAGCAATCAGCCCCAGCATTTT.

This clonotype appeared a single time. The chain joins TRBV20-1 to TRBJ2-7, with a weak D call TRBD1 (5 bases). The germline CDR1 and CDR2 sequences are DFQATT and SNEGSKA (reference sequence). CDR3 length: 15 residues. V lost 2 bases, J lost 6 bases, and 20 bases lay in between. The CDR3 loop reads CSARSSDSDLGEQYF. CDR3 nucleotide sequence: TGCAGTGCTAGATCGTCAGACAGTGACCTAGGCGAGCAGTACTTC.

On this clonotype itself: Mismatch with germline at one junction end may stem from a read error. The J gene is TRBJ2-7, the V gene TRBV6-1, with D possibly being TRBD1 or TRBD2 (6 bases each). Germline CDR1 and CDR2: MNHNS and SASEGT. This CDR3 contains 14 residues. CDR3 sequence (DNA): TGTGCCAGCCAGCCTGGGGGGCAGTCCTACGAGAAGTACTTC. Its translation is CASQPGGQSYEKYF.

This clonotype showed up just a few times. The junction and the germline gene differ at one end; a read error may be behind it. The chain uses TRBV20-1 and TRBJ2-3, with D unresolved. In germline, CDR1 is DFQATT, CDR2 SNEGSKA (reference sequence). This CDR3 is built from 13 residues. CDR3 nucleotide sequence: TGCAGTGCTAGTCGGCTAGACATAGATACGCAATATTTT. Translating it yields CSASRLDIDTQYF.

As for this clonotype: The CDR3 carries no conserved terminal phenylalanine or tryptophan, so it likely arises from a read error. This sequence joins TRBV11-1 and TRBJ1-1, with D hard to call. Germline lookup yields CDR1 SGHAT and CDR2 FQDESV (reference sequence). This CDR3 is 13 amino acids long. CDR3 bases: TGTGCCAGCAGCTTAAGCGAGAACACCGAAGCTTTCATT. Encoded protein: CASSLSENTEAFI.

About this clonotype itself: This sequence may be a read error, since a much larger clone differs from it by one base. J is TRBJ1-1 and V is TRBV6-5, with 7 bases lining up with TRBD1. The germline gives CDR1 MNHEY, CDR2 SVGAGI. The CDR3 is 14 amino acids. The CDR3 loop is CASSYRGLGTDAFF. For the CDR3, the DNA is TGTGCCAGCAGTTACAGGGGGCTGGGCACTGATGCTTTCTTT.

This chain joins TRBV20-1 and TRBJ1-3; the D is unclear. Germline CDR1 is DFQATT and CDR2 is SNEGSKA (reference sequence). The V end lost 2 bases, the J end lost 2 bases, and 10 bases lay between the germline ends. This CDR3 is built from 14 residues. The CDR3 reads CSARQWATGNTIYF. CDR3 DNA sequence: TGCAGTGCTAGACAGTGGGCAACTGGAAACACCATATATTTT.

This clonotype was seen many times. This rearrangement joins TRBV12-5 to TRBJ2-2; a weak D match, TRBD2 (5 bases). With 7 bases removed from V and 1 base from J, the gap between germline ends came to 10 bases. CDR1 is LGHNT, CDR2 FRNRAP, per germline. This CDR3 is built from 14 residues. The CDR3 loop reads CASAKSGNTGELFF. The CDR3 nucleotides are TGTGCTAGTGCCAAGAGCGGGAACACCGGGGAGCTGTTTTTT.

The chain combines TRBV12-3 or TRBV12-4 with TRBJ1-1; the D is unclear. The CDR3 consists of 18 residues. V shed 6 bases and J shed 1 base, with 24 bases lying between them. CDR3 protein: CASRGLSRRKRGNTEAFF. For the CDR3, the DNA is TGTGCCAGCAGGGGCTTATCGAGGCGGAAAAGAGGGAACACTGAAGCTTTCTTT.

The chain uses TRBV6-5 and TRBJ1-2, with a tentative D call TRBD1 (5 bases). Trimming cost V 2 bases and J 8 bases, with 15 bases left between them. Per germline, CDR1 MNHEY and CDR2 SVGAGI. This CDR3 comprises 14 residues. CDR3 sequence reads: CASSYDTGTGGYTF. CDR3 nucleotides: TGTGCCAGCAGTTACGACACCGGGACGGGAGGCTACACCTTC.

The chain combines TRBV20-1 with TRBJ2-7; D is unresolved. The CDR3 runs 16 residues. Germline V gene data show CDR1 as DFQATT and CDR2 as SNEGSKA (reference sequence). The CDR3 nucleotides read TGCGGTGGTAGAGAGCTCACGGCTCAAGATGCGTACGAGCAGTACTTC. It encodes CGGRELTAQDAYEQYF.

Remarks on this clonotype: The junction departs from the called germline gene at one end, perhaps through a read error. The chain links TRBV11-3 to TRBJ2-7; a possible D gene is TRBD1 (5 bases). Germline CDR1 and CDR2: SGHNT and YENEEA. This CDR3 comprises 14 residues. The CDR3 loop reads CTSSQGAVSYEQYF. CDR3 DNA sequence: TGTACCAGCAGCCAAGGGGCAGTCTCCTACGAGCAGTACTTC.

This clonotype was recorded many times. This rearrangement joins TRBV6-1 to TRBJ2-7; 8 positions agree with TRBD2. This CDR3 spans 14 amino acids. The V segment lost 2 bases and the J segment 5 bases; nucleotides outside the gene matches: 5. Per the germline V gene, CDR1 is MNHNS and CDR2 is SASEGT. The DNA for the CDR3 is TGTGCCAGCAGTGAATTAGCGGGGCTTAACGAGCAGTACTTC. Translation gives CASSELAGLNEQYF.